This T cell receptor (beta chain) is drawn from a study of PD-L1 blockade in urothelial cancer. Study overall: Tumors yielded a median of roughly 1,500 T cells. Broader study findings: A single FFPE tumor sample was taken per patient, not immediately before treatment.

Using immunoSEQ multiplex PCR, the repertoire was profiled, and TCRdb retains in-frame clones only, with some absent. The data show 1,500 to 2,000 clones, around 35% seen once. The CDR3 has 14 residues. Germline CDR1 LGHNT, CDR2 FRNRAP. The V end lost 1 base, the J end lost 8 bases, and 14 bases lay between the germline ends. Details on this clone: The antigen is undetermined.

The specimen was tumor tissue, collected before atezolizumab (anti-PD-L1) treatment. This TCR was sampled from a man in his sixties with urothelial cancer. This chain connects TRBV12-5 to TRBJ1-1; maybe TRBD1 (6 bases). For the CDR3, the DNA is TGTGCTAGTGGTTTGGGCCCACAGGGTTGGGAAGCTTTCTTT. This translates into CASGLGPQGWEAFF.